The table lists the clone carrying this T cell receptor beta chain with a few counts. Mismatch with germline at one junction end may stem from a read error. RNA transcripts were the template, and TCR beta CDR3 regions were amplified from them. HTBI primers primed a first-round RT-PCR, and a second-round multiplex PCR followed. TCRdb redid the calling of the multiplex PCR reads with MiXCR, one entry per CDR3 protein. Among over 650,000 distinct CDR3 sequences listed, approximately 39% were seen once. The data were obtained in a study of Graves' ophthalmopathy and Graves' hyperthyroidism. Serum thyroxine and TRAb, along with clinical symptoms, thyroid ultrasound and orbital computed tomography, were what diagnosis relied on. Sequenced sample: peripheral blood. This clonotype was obtained from an adult man with Graves' ophthalmopathy.

The CDR3, as DNA: TGTGCCAGCAGTGTTCGACCTGGAGGTGAGGGCTACACCTTC. Residues: CASSVRPGGEGYTF. The V and J genes are TRBV10-3 and TRBJ1-2; D is unresolved. The CDR3 totals 14 residues. Germline V lookup: CDR1 ENHRY, CDR2 SYGVKD.